The sequence of this T cell receptor (beta chain) was determined in a study of radiation and T cells in renal cell carcinoma. Study-level findings and limits: From baseline, blood top tumor clonotypes peaked at 2 weeks post-radiation.

Trimming left V 3 bases short and J 4 bases short, with 18 bases between. Germline CDR1 is MNHNS and CDR2 is SASEGT. This CDR3 has 16 residues. Sample time point: blood 4 weeks post-SBRT, at nephrectomy. Treatment reported: 15 Gy SBRT to primary tumor, nephrectomy 4 weeks later. Nephrectomy followed 15 Gy stereotactic body radiation by 4 weeks. With respect to this clone: Its antigen is still unknown.

This table comes from immunoSEQ multiplex PCR, and its TCRdb copy is limited to in-frame clones, with some not included. This table has about 64,000 clones, over 65% appearing once. The TCR originated in a man aged 55 to 70 with renal cell carcinoma. The material sequenced was blood, taken from a patient whose treatment included radiotherapy and nephrectomy. The rearrangement uses TRBV6-1 and TRBJ1-2; D may be TRBD1 (5 bases). Written as DNA, the CDR3 is TGTGCCAGCAGTGATCCCGGGGGAGCGTTTCCCTATGGCTACACCTTC. This codes for CASSDPGGAFPYGYTF.